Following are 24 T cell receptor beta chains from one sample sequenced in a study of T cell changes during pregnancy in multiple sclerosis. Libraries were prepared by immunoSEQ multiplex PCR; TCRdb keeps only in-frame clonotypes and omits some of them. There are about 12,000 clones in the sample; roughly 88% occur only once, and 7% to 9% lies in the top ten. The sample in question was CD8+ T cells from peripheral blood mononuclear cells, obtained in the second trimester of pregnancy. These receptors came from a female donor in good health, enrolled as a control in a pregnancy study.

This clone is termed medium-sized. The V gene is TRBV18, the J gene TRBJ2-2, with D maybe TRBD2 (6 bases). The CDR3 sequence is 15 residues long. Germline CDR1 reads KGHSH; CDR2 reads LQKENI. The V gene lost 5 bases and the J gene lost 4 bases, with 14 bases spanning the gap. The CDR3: CASSNGGYSTGELFF. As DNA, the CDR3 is TGTGCCAGCTCAAACGGGGGTTACAGCACCGGGGAGCTGTTTTTT. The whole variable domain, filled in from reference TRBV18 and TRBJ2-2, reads NAGVMQNPRHLVRRRGQEARLRCSPMKGHSHVYWYRQLPEEGLKFMVYLQKENIIDESGMPKERFSAEFPKEGPSILRIQQVVRGDSAAYFCASSNGGYSTGELFFGEGSRLTVL.

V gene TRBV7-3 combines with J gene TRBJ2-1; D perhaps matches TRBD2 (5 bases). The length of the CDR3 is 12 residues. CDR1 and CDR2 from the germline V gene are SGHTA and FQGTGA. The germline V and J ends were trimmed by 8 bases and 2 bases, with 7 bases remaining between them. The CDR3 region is CASGSAYNEQFF. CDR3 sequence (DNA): TGTGCCAGCGGGAGTGCCTACAATGAGCAGTTCTTC.

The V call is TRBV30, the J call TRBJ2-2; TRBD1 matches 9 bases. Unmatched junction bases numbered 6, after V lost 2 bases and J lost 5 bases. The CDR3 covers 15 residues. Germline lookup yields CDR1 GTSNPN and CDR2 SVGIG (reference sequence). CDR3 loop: CAWSSETGGTGELFF. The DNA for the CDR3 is TGTGCCTGGAGTTCGGAGACAGGGGGGACCGGGGAGCTGTTTTTT.

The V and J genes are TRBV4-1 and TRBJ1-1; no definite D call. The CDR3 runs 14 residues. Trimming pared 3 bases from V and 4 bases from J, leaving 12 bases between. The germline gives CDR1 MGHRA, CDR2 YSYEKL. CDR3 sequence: CASSHWVRGTEAFF. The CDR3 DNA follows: TGCGCCAGCAGCCACTGGGTCCGGGGCACTGAAGCTTTCTTT.

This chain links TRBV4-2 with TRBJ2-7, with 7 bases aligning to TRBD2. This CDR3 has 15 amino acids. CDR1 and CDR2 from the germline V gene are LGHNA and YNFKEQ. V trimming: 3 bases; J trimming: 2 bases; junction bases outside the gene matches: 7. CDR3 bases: TGTGCCAGCAGCCACCGGACTAGTCCTACCTACGAGCAGTACTTC. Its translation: CASSHRTSPTYEQYF.

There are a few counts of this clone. Here the CDR3 reads CSVEDTPDGPGGQYF. The CDR3, as DNA: TGCAGCGTTGAAGACACCCCGGACGGACCGGGGGGGCAGTACTTC. V is TRBV29-1 and J is TRBJ2-7; 7 bases fit TRBD2. The CDR3 loop spans 15 amino acids. J gave up 9 bases and V 0 bases, and 14 bases lay outside the gene matches. Per the germline V gene, CDR1 is SQVTM and CDR2 is ANQGSEA.

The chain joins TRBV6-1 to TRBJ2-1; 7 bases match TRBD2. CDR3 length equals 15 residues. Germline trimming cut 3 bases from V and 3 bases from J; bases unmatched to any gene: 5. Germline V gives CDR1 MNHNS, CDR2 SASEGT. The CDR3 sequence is CASSEGGSFYNEQFF. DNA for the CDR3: TGTGCCAGCAGTGAGGGCGGGAGCTTCTACAATGAGCAGTTCTTC.

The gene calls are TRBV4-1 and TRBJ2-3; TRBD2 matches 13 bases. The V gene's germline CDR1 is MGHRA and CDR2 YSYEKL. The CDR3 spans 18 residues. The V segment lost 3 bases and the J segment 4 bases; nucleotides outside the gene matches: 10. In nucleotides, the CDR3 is TGCGCCAGCAGCCACCGGACTAGCGGGAGAAGTGGGGCAGATACGCAGTATTTT. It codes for CASSHRTSGRSGADTQYF.

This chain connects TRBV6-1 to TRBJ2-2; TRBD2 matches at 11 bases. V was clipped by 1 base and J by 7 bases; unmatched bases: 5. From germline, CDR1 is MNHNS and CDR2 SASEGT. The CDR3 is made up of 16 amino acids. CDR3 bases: TGTGCCAGCAGTGAAGTTAGCGGGGGGGCCGTCGGGGAGCTGTTTTTT. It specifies CASSEVSGGAVGELFF.

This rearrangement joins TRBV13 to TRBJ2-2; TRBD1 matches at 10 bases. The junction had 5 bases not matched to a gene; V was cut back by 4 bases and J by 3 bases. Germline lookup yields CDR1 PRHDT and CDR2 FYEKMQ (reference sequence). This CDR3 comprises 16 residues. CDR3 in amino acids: CASSYRDRGDTGELFF. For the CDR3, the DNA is TGTGCCAGCAGCTATAGGGACAGGGGTGACACCGGGGAGCTGTTTTTT.

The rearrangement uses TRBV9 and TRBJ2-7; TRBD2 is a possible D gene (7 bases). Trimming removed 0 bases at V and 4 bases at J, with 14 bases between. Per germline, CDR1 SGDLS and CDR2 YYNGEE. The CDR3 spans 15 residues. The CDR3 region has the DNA TGTGCCAGCAGCGTAGGGCCGGGGGGCGTATACGAGCAGTACTTC. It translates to CASSVGPGGVYEQYF.

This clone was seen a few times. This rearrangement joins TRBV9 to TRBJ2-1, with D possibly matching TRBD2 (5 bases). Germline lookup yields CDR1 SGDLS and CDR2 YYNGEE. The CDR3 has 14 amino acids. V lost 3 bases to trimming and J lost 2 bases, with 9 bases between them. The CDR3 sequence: CASSALEAYNEQFF. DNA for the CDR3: TGTGCCAGCAGCGCACTAGAAGCCTACAATGAGCAGTTCTTC.

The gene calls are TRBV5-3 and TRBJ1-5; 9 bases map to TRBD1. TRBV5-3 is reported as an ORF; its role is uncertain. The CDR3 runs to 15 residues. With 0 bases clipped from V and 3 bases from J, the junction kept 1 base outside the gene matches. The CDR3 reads CARSLDRGHNQPQHF. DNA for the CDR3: TGTGCCAGAAGCTTGGACAGGGGGCACAATCAGCCCCAGCATTTT.

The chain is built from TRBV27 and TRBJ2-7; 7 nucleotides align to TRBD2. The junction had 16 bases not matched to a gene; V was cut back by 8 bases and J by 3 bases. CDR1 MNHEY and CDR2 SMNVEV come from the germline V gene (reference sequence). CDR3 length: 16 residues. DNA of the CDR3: TGTGCCAGCTCGGATAGCCTCCGGGACTATAACTACGAGCAGTACTTC. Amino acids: CASSDSLRDYNYEQYF.

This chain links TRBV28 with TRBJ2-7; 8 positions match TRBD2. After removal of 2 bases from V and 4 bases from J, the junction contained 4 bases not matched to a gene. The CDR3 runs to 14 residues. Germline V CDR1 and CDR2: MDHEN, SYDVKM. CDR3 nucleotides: TGTGCCAGCAGTTTAACGGGGGGGGCGTACGAGCAGTACTTC. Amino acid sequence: CASSLTGGAYEQYF.

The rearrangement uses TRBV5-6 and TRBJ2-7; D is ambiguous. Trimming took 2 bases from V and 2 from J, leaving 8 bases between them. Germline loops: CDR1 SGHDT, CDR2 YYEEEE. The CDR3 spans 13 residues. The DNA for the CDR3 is TGTGCCAGCAGCTTAGACTCGACCTACGAGCAGTACTTC. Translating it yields CASSLDSTYEQYF.

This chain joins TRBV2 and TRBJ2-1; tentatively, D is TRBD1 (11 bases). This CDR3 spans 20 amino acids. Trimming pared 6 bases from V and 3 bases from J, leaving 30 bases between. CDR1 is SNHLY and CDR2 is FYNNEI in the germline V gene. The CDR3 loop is CASSFSSGTGGLANYNEQFF. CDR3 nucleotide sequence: TGTGCCAGCAGCTTCAGCTCCGGGACAGGGGGACTAGCGAACTACAATGAGCAGTTCTTC.

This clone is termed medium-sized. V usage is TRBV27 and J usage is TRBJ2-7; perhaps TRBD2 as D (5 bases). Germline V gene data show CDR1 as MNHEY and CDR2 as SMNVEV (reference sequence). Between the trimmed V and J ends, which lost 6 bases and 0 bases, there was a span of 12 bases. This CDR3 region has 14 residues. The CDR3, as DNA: TGTGCCAGCAGCGGGCAGCGGAGCTCCTACGAGCAGTACTTC. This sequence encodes CASSGQRSSYEQYF.

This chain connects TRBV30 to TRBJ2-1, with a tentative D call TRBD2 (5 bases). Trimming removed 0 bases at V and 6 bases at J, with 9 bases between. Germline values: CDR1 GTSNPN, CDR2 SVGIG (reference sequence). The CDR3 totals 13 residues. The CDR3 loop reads CAWSVGLSNEQFF. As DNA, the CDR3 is TGTGCCTGGAGTGTCGGACTCAGCAATGAGCAGTTCTTC.

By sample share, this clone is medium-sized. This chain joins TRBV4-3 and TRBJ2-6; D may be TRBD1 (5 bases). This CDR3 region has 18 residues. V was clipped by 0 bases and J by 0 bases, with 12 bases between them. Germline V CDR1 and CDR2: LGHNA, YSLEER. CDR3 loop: CASSQDGQGRSGANVLTF. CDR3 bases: TGCGCCAGCAGCCAAGATGGGCAGGGCCGCTCTGGGGCCAACGTCCTGACTTTC.

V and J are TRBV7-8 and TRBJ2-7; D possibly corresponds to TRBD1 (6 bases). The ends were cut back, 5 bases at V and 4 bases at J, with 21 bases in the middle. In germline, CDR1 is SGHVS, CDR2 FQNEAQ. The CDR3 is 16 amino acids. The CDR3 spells CASSGPSARGRYEQYF. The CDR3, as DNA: TGTGCCAGCAGCGGGCCGTCGGCCAGGGGAAGGTACGAGCAGTACTTC.

CDR3 loop: CASTHGMSGYTF. In DNA form, the CDR3 reads TGTGCCAGCACCCACGGGATGAGTGGCTACACCTTC. V gene TRBV6-5 combines with J gene TRBJ1-2; no reliable D call. Trimming took off 7 bases at V and 7 bases at J, with 13 bases between the two ends. The CDR3 totals 12 residues. CDR1 and CDR2 (germline): MNHEY, SVGAGI.

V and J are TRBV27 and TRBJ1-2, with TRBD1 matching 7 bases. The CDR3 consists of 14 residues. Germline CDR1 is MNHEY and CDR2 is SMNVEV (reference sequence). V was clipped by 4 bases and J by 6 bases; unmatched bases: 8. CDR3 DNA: TGTGCCAGCAGTTCCTCGACAGGGTGGCATGGCTACACCTTC. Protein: CASSSSTGWHGYTF.

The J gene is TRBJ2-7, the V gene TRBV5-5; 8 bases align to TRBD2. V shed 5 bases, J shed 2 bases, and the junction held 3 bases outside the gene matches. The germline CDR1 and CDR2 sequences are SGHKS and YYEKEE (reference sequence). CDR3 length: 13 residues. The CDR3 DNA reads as TGTGCCAGCAGAACTAGCGGACCCTACGAGCAGTACTTC. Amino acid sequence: CASRTSGPYEQYF.